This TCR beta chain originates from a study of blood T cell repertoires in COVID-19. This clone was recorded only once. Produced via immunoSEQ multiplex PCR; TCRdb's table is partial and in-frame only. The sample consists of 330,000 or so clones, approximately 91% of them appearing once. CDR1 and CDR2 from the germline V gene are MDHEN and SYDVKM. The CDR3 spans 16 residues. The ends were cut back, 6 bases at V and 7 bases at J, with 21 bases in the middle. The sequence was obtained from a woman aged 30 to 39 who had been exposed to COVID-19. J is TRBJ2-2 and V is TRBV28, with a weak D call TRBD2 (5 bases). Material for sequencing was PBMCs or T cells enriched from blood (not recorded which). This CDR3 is CASRGRRGQFGGELFF. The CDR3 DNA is TGTGCCAGCAGAGGCCGCCGCGGGCAGTTCGGCGGGGAGCTGTTTTTT.